The sequence of this T cell receptor (beta chain) was determined in a study of control samples from healthy donors and cancer patients. Profiled with immunoSEQ multiplex PCR; TCRdb holds only in-frame clones, not every one. The data contain about 120,000 clones, 70% to 90% of them seen just once; the ten biggest clones take up around 3.5%. Germline V gene sequence: CDR1 SGHVS, CDR2 FQNEAQ. The CDR3 totals 14 residues. Trimming took off 6 bases at V and 6 bases at J, with 18 bases between the two ends. Source material: blood. This clonotype was sampled from a man aged 35 to 55 in good health. The V and J genes are TRBV7-8 and TRBJ2-7; the D call may be TRBD1 or TRBD2 (5 bases each). The CDR3 DNA reads as TGTGCCAGCAGACCTCAAGGGACCCTGGGCGAGCAGTACTTC. Protein sequence: CASRPQGTLGEQYF. The variable domain in full, completed from reference TRBV7-8 and TRBJ2-7, reads GAGVSQSPRYKVAKRGQDVALRCDPISGHVSLFWYQQALGQGPEFLTYFQNEAQLDKSGLPSDRFFAERPEGSVSTLKIQRTQQEDSAVYLCASRPQGTLGEQYFGPGTRLTVT.